This entry is about one T cell receptor (beta chain). Its cognate antigen is unknown. These data are taken from a study of post-analysis software for immune sequencing data. Whole-study context: Clinical courses comprised relapsing-remitting, secondary progressive and progressive-relapsing multiple sclerosis.

Whole-study findings and limits: Controls' normalized Chao1 diversity significantly exceeded that of multiple sclerosis patients. Batch-matched samples strongly co-clustered by F measure. There were about 5 TRBV segments more frequent in patients than controls, and TRBV5-6, TRBV5-1 and TRBV20-1 were among them.

V shed 0 bases, J shed 4 bases, and the junction held 4 bases outside the gene matches. This CDR3 region has 14 residues. The germline V gene encodes CDR1 DFQATT and CDR2 SNEGSKA (reference sequence). Prepared TCR beta cDNA libraries contained unique molecular identifiers. Between about 0.85 and 10 million T cells gave rise to some 520,000 cDNA molecules. TCRdb called the PCR reads again in MiXCR, with one record for every CDR3 protein. Among a few hundred thousand distinct CDR3 sequences listed, approximately 45% were seen once. Sequencing used blood. The chain is built from TRBV20-1 and TRBJ1-2; 8 bases match TRBD1. The TCR originated in a girl under 18 with multiple sclerosis. The CDR3 DNA reads TGCAGTGCTAGAGAGGGACAGGCGTTCTATGGCTACACCTTC. This translates into CSAREGQAFYGYTF.